The 13 T cell receptor beta chains presented below share a single source sample, sequenced in a study of identifying expanded T cells in peripheral blood. The protocol was immunoSEQ multiplex PCR, while the TCRdb copy is restricted to in-frame clones and leaves out a portion. The table includes about 94,000 clones, roughly 87% detected once. Sequenced material: blood. These receptors all stem from a person aged 18-70 years in good health.

The count of this clone is one. The rearrangement links TRBV30 to TRBJ2-5; 8 nucleotides align to TRBD2. The CDR3 loop spans 15 amino acids. V lost 2 bases, J lost 2 bases, and 7 bases stayed unmatched. Germline assignment: CDR1 GTSNPN and CDR2 SVGIG (reference sequence). The CDR3 coding sequence is TGTGCCTGGAGTATCGGGGGGGACTTACAAGAGACCCAGTACTTC. Its protein is CAWSIGGDLQETQYF.

The chain joins TRBV25-1 to TRBJ1-3; the D gene is possibly TRBD1 (5 bases). V was trimmed by 2 bases and J by 4 bases, leaving 15 bases between them. The CDR3 covers 16 residues. Germline V gene lookup returns CDR1 MGHDK and CDR2 SYGVNS. As DNA, the CDR3 is TGTGCCAGCAGTGAACTAGGAGGGGTAATAGGAAACACCATATATTTT. Its protein is CASSELGGVIGNTIYF.

The chain links TRBV7-9 to TRBJ1-5; D perhaps matches TRBD1 (6 bases). The CDR3 runs to 14 residues. The ends were cut back, 5 bases at V and 6 bases at J, with 14 bases in the middle. Germline V gene lookup returns CDR1 SEHNR and CDR2 FQNEAQ (reference sequence). The DNA for the CDR3 is TGTGCCAGCAGCCCCATACAGGGTAGTCAGCCCCAGCATTTT. It encodes CASSPIQGSQPQHF.

This clone occurred once. The chain carries TRBV6-1 and TRBJ1-5, with D tentatively TRBD1 (5 bases). Germline loops: CDR1 MNHNS, CDR2 SASEGT. The germline V and J ends were trimmed by 4 bases and 9 bases, with 16 bases remaining between them. This CDR3 has 14 residues. Here the CDR3 DNA reads TGTGCCAGCAGTGTTCGCCAGGGACGTCCGCCCCAGCATTTT. Residues: CASSVRQGRPPQHF.

CDR3 loop: CASSKSPRHQETQYF. CDR3 sequence (DNA): TGTGCCAGCAGCAAAAGTCCGCGACACCAAGAGACCCAGTACTTC. This sequence joins TRBV7-3 and TRBJ2-5; D gene ambiguous. The germline V and J ends were trimmed by 5 bases and 0 bases, with 13 bases remaining between them. This CDR3 has 15 residues. Germline CDR1 SGHTA, CDR2 FQGTGA. The full variable domain, rest sourced from reference TRBV7-3 and TRBJ2-5, is GAGVSQTPSNKVTEKGKYVELRCDPISGHTALYWYRQSLGQGPEFLIYFQGTGAADDSGLPNDRFFAVRPEGSVSTLKIQRTERGDSAVYLCASSKSPRHQETQYFGPGTRLLVL.

The chain employs TRBV7-9 and TRBJ1-1, with D possibly matching TRBD1 (5 bases). In germline, CDR1 is SEHNR, CDR2 FQNEAQ (reference sequence). Trimming removed 1 base from V and 2 bases from J, with 8 bases in between. The CDR3 sequence is 14 residues long. The CDR3 region is CASSLVGTNTEAFF. DNA for the CDR3: TGTGCCAGCAGCTTAGTCGGGACTAACACTGAAGCTTTCTTT.

CDR3 sequence (DNA): TGTGCCAGTCGGCGTGTCGGGACAGGGGGCTCGTACGAGCAGTACTTC. It codes for CASRRVGTGGSYEQYF. This rearrangement joins TRBV19 to TRBJ2-7, with TRBD1 matching 12 bases. Germline V gives CDR1 LNHDA, CDR2 SQIVND (reference sequence). J lost 4 bases, V lost 8 bases, and 12 bases had no gene match. The CDR3 is made up of 16 amino acids.

The J gene is TRBJ2-1, the V gene TRBV27; the match to TRBD1 covers 10 bases. Unmatched junction bases numbered 4, after V lost 4 bases and J lost 4 bases. CDR1 is MNHEY, CDR2 SMNVEV, per germline (reference sequence). This CDR3 has 15 amino acids. Here the CDR3 DNA reads TGTGCCAGCAGTTCACCGGGACAGGGGTACAATGAGCAGTTCTTC. Protein sequence: CASSSPGQGYNEQFF.

The chain combines TRBV30 with TRBJ1-3, with D possibly matching TRBD1 (6 bases). Trimming removed 1 base at V and 4 bases at J, with 14 bases between. Germline V lookup: CDR1 GTSNPN, CDR2 SVGIG (reference sequence). The CDR3 is made up of 15 amino acids. The DNA for the CDR3 is TGTGCCTGGAGTGGGTCGACAGGCCGAGGAAACACCATATATTTT. Protein sequence: CAWSGSTGRGNTIYF.

The CDR3 DNA sequence: TGTGCCAGCAGCGAGCAACCAGTAGCCAAAAACATTCAGTACTTC. Amino acid sequence: CASSEQPVAKNIQYF. The chain joins TRBV9 to TRBJ2-4; no definite D call. This CDR3 region has 15 residues. V lost 3 bases and J lost 0, with 10 bases in between. Germline V gene lookup returns CDR1 SGDLS and CDR2 YYNGEE.

The chain carries TRBV10-3 and TRBJ1-1; tentatively, D is TRBD1 (5 bases). Trimming stripped 4 bases from V and 3 bases from J, with 9 bases between. This CDR3 has 13 amino acids. Germline CDR1 is ENHRY and CDR2 is SYGVKD. Here the CDR3 reads CAISVGGDTEAFF. CDR3 bases: TGTGCCATCAGTGTGGGAGGGGACACTGAAGCTTTCTTT.

The chain is built from TRBV5-5 and TRBJ1-1; TRBD1 agrees at 8 bases. The CDR3 runs to 14 residues. Germline trimming cut 2 bases from V and 1 base from J; bases unmatched to any gene: 1. Germline V CDR1 and CDR2: SGHKS, YYEKEE (reference sequence). CDR3 region: CASSLGTGNTEAFF. In DNA form, the CDR3 reads TGTGCCAGCAGCTTAGGGACAGGGAACACTGAAGCTTTCTTT.

This rearrangement joins TRBV7-9 to TRBJ2-5; 9 bases are shared with TRBD2. Germline loops: CDR1 SEHNR, CDR2 FQNEAQ (reference sequence). Trimming at V came to 4 bases and at J to 5 bases, leaving 8 bases not matched to a gene. This CDR3 comprises 15 residues. The CDR3 DNA sequence: TGTGCCAGCAGCTGGGCTAGCGGGATCGGGGAGACCCAGTACTTC. This codes for CASSWASGIGETQYF. Full variable domain (rest looked up from reference TRBV7-9 and TRBJ2-5): DTGVSQNPRHKITKRGQNVTFRCDPISEHNRLYWYRQTLGQGPEFLTYFQNEAQLEKSRLLSDRFSAERPKGSFSTLEIQRTEQGDSAMYLCASSWASGIGETQYFGPGTRLLVL.